A single sample gave rise to the 15 T cell receptor beta chains below, sequenced in a study of type 1 regulatory T cells. TCRdb reprocessed the reads with MiXCR, giving one entry per CDR3 protein. The sample lists fewer than 30,000 distinct CDR3 sequences, 55% to 75% occurring once. Their target antigens are unknown. The sequencing sample was made of cultured T cells, either the whole culture or a sorted T cell fraction (not recorded which). This sample's subset: Tr1-enriched cell product generated in vitro against host alloantigens. These receptor sequences come from a human donor in good health.

This chain uses TRBV4-2 with TRBJ2-3, with 8 bases fitting TRBD2. Germline V lookup: CDR1 LGHNA, CDR2 YNFKEQ. The CDR3 covers 16 residues. The ends lost 0 bases at V and 8 bases at J; junction bases unmatched: 10. The CDR3 bases are TGTGCCAGCAGCCAAGAACAGCCGGGGGGGCAAAGTACGCAGTATTTT. As protein: CASSQEQPGGQSTQYF.

This clonotype was observed a handful of times. The chain recombines TRBV5-1 with TRBJ2-3; D may be TRBD2 (5 bases). V lost 9 bases, J lost 3 bases, and 11 bases lay in between. Looked up from germline, CDR1 is SGHRS and CDR2 is YFSETQ. This CDR3 comprises 12 residues. The CDR3 here is CATRGSTDTQYF. The CDR3 DNA is TGCGCCACACGGGGTTCGACAGATACGCAGTATTTT. Together with reference TRBV5-1 and TRBJ2-3, the CDR3 gives the full variable domain: KAGVTQTPRYLIKTRGQQVTLSCSPISGHRSVSWYQQTPGQGLQFLFEYFSETQRNKGNFPGRFSGRQFSNSRSEMNVSTLELGDSALYLCATRGSTDTQYFGPGTRLTVL.

The V and J genes are TRBV4-1 and TRBJ2-2; D is uncertain. The CDR3 consists of 19 residues. The V gene's germline CDR1 is MGHRA and CDR2 YSYEKL. V was pared by 1 base and J by 0 bases, with 18 bases between. The CDR3 loop reads CASSQGPLRRETNTGELFF. The CDR3 coding sequence is TGCGCCAGCAGCCAAGGACCGCTTCGAAGGGAAACGAACACCGGGGAGCTGTTTTTT.

This chain connects TRBV6-5 to TRBJ2-1; tentative D call: TRBD2 (6 bases). Germline loops: CDR1 MNHEY, CDR2 SVGAGI. The V end was cut by 2 bases, the J end by 3 bases, with 14 bases between. This CDR3 is built from 16 residues. The DNA of the CDR3 is TGTGCCAGCAGTTACGATGAGGCGGGGTTCTACAATGAGCAGTTCTTC. The encoded protein is CASSYDEAGFYNEQFF.

This clonotype was counted a few times. This sequence joins TRBV2 and TRBJ2-2, with 8 bases fitting TRBD2. After removal of 4 bases from V and 13 bases from J, the junction contained 11 bases not matched to a gene. Germline values: CDR1 SNHLY, CDR2 FYNNEI. There are 14 residues in the CDR3. The CDR3 DNA follows: TGTGCCAGCAGTGGCACAAGGTCACTAGCGGTGCTGTTTTTT. It translates to CASSGTRSLAVLFF.

The chain carries TRBV7-2 and TRBJ1-1; possibly TRBD1 for D (5 bases). The CDR3 contains 17 residues. Germline values: CDR1 SGHTA, CDR2 FQGNSA. Trimming took 1 base from V and 0 from J, leaving 15 bases between them. This CDR3 is CASSLGGQGRMNTEAFF. The CDR3, as DNA: TGTGCCAGCAGCTTAGGAGGTCAGGGAAGAATGAACACTGAAGCTTTCTTT.

V gene TRBV6-5 combines with J gene TRBJ2-6; tentative D call: TRBD2 (7 bases). CDR3 length equals 18 residues. Germline V lookup: CDR1 MNHEY, CDR2 SVGAGI. With 0 bases removed from V and 0 bases from J, the gap between germline ends came to 12 bases. This chain's CDR3 is CASSYSGGGLSGANVLTF. The CDR3 coding sequence is TGTGCCAGCAGTTACTCGGGGGGGGGCCTCTCTGGGGCCAACGTCCTGACTTTC.

This clonotype turned up a few times. The rearrangement links TRBV12-3 or TRBV12-4 to TRBJ1-5, with 9 bases identical to TRBD1. The CDR3 spans 15 residues. Germline trimming cut 1 base from V and 2 bases from J; bases unmatched to any gene: 0. In DNA, the CDR3 is TGTGCCAGCAGTTTAGGGACAGGGGGCAATCAGCCCCAGCATTTT. Its protein product is CASSLGTGGNQPQHF.

This chain connects TRBV3-1 to TRBJ2-4; 9 bases agree with TRBD1. In germline, CDR1 is LGHDT, CDR2 YNNKEL (reference sequence). Trimming at V came to 3 bases and at J to 5 bases, leaving 2 bases not matched to a gene. The CDR3 length is 14 residues. CDR3 residues: CASSHRQGENIQYF. The CDR3 bases are TGTGCCAGCAGCCATCGACAGGGGGAAAACATTCAGTACTTC.

The J gene is TRBJ1-1, the V gene TRBV28; a possible D gene is TRBD1 (5 bases). The CDR3 extends over 13 amino acids. V dropped 5 bases and J dropped 8 bases, with 15 bases sitting between them. Germline V gene sequence: CDR1 MDHEN, CDR2 SYDVKM. The CDR3 region is CASSLLVQGEAFF. CDR3 sequence (DNA): TGTGCCAGCAGTCTACTCGTTCAGGGCGAAGCTTTCTTT.

The J gene is TRBJ2-1, the V gene TRBV5-1, with D tentatively TRBD1 (5 bases). The germline V and J ends were trimmed by 4 bases and 8 bases, with 16 bases remaining between them. The CDR3 is 14 amino acids. Germline CDR1 is SGHRS and CDR2 is YFSETQ. The CDR3 loop is CASSQGDPIDEQFF. The DNA of the CDR3 is TGCGCCAGCAGCCAGGGTGATCCTATCGATGAGCAGTTCTTC. Full variable domain (missing parts from reference TRBV5-1 and TRBJ2-1): KAGVTQTPRYLIKTRGQQVTLSCSPISGHRSVSWYQQTPGQGLQFLFEYFSETQRNKGNFPGRFSGRQFSNSRSEMNVSTLELGDSALYLCASSQGDPIDEQFFGPGTRLTVL.

A note on this clonotype: Since no conserved phenylalanine or tryptophan closes the CDR3, a read error is the likely cause. The V call is TRBV9, the J call TRBJ2-2; D is possibly TRBD1 or TRBD2 (5 bases each). V gave up 4 bases and J gave up 11 bases, with 18 bases separating them. This CDR3 contains 14 residues. The germline gives CDR1 SGDLS, CDR2 YYNGEE. CDR3 sequence reads: CASSRAPPGRELFS. CDR3 DNA: TGTGCCAGCAGCCGCGCCCCGCCAGGGAGAGAGCTGTTTTCT.

This clonotype has a handful of counts. This chain links TRBV5-1 with TRBJ2-7; D uncertain. Germline assignment: CDR1 SGHRS and CDR2 YFSETQ. The V end was cut by 7 bases, the J end by 4 bases, with 3 bases between. The CDR3 length is 9 residues. CDR3 residues: CASRYEQYF. CDR3 in DNA: TGCGCCAGCCGGTACGAGCAGTACTTC.

The CDR3 loop is CASSWDSNYGYTF. The CDR3 nucleotides read TGTGCCAGCAGTTGGGACAGCAACTATGGCTACACCTTC. The chain joins TRBV12-3 or TRBV12-4 to TRBJ1-2; 7 bases align to TRBD1. CDR3 length equals 13 residues. V lost 4 bases and J lost 2; bases outside the gene matches: 1.

The V and J genes are TRBV12-3 or TRBV12-4 and TRBJ1-1; D gene ambiguous. This CDR3 spans 13 amino acids. Trimming left V 0 bases short and J 1 base short, with 3 bases between. The chain's CDR3 is CASSLAANTEAFF. Written as DNA, the CDR3 is TGTGCCAGCAGTTTAGCGGCGAACACTGAAGCTTTCTTT.